The rows below give T cell receptor beta chains drawn from one sample of a study of blood T cell repertoires in COVID-19. Data came from immunoSEQ multiplex PCR; TCRdb stores just in-frame clones and leaves some out. The top ten clones hold less than 3.5% of a sample with 280,000 or so clones, around 92% of them seen once. Specimen: PBMCs or T cells enriched from blood (not recorded which). The receptors originated from a woman aged 50 to 60 who had been exposed to COVID-19. The CDR3 runs from the conserved cysteine through the conserved F or W. D genes are given only for firm matches. Clone size is not always given. Where it is, it says once, few, many or a class for expanded clones.

CDR3 protein	CDR3 DNA	D gene	J gene	clone size	V gene
CATSKGQLNEKLFF	TGTGCCACCTCAAAGGGACAACTCAATGAAAAACTGTTTTTT	.	TRBJ1-4	.	TRBV19
CACAPGQFPYEQYF	TGTGCCTGCGCCCCGGGACAGTTTCCCTACGAGCAGTACTTC	TRBD1	TRBJ2-7	.	TRBV30
CASSLGQGDYNEQFF	TGTGCCAGCAGCTTGGGACAGGGGGACTACAATGAGCAGTTCTTC	TRBD1	TRBJ2-1	.	TRBV7-2
CASSPGLAGAYEQYF	TGTGCCAGCTCACCGGGACTAGCGGGGGCCTACGAGCAGTACTTC	TRBD2	TRBJ2-7	few	TRBV18
CASSPGLAGAYEQYF	TGTGCCAGCAGCCCGGGACTAGCGGGGGCCTACGAGCAGTACTTC	TRBD2	TRBJ2-7	.	TRBV5-4
CSVKTGGNTEAFF	TGCAGCGTTAAAACAGGGGGCAACACTGAAGCTTTCTTT	TRBD1	TRBJ1-1	.	TRBV29-1
CASSPNGVRNIQYF	TGTGCCAGCAGCCCCAACGGGGTTCGGAACATTCAGTACTTC	.	TRBJ2-4	few	TRBV5-6
CASSQSASGGYTQYF	TGTGCCAGCAGCCAATCGGCTAGCGGGGGTTATACGCAGTATTTT	TRBD2	TRBJ2-3	.	TRBV4-2
CASSIGQGGTGELFF	TGTGCCAGCAGCATCGGACAGGGGGGCACCGGGGAGCTGTTTTTT	TRBD1	TRBJ2-2	.	TRBV9
CASRDGQNEKLFF	TGTGCCAGCAGAGATGGACAAAACGAAAAACTGTTTTTT	.	TRBJ1-4	.	TRBV5-4
CASSEAILAGGPGTGELFF	TGTGCCAGCAGTGAAGCTATTCTAGCGGGGGGGCCGGGTACCGGGGAGCTGTTTTTT	TRBD2	TRBJ2-2	.	TRBV6-1
CASSTTGLGQPQHF	TGTGCCAGCAGTACGACAGGGTTGGGCCAGCCCCAGCATTTT	TRBD1	TRBJ1-5	.	TRBV6-5
CASSLGRLDEQFF	TGTGCCAGCAGCTTAGGCCGGTTAGATGAGCAGTTCTTC	.	TRBJ2-1	.	TRBV11-2
CASSLDGGWNTGELFF	TGTGCCAGCAGCTTGGATGGGGGGTGGAACACCGGGGAGCTGTTTTTT	.	TRBJ2-2	.	TRBV5-4
CASSQDSSGSYNEQFF	TGTGCCAGCAGCCAAGATAGTTCGGGTTCCTACAATGAGCAGTTCTTC	.	TRBJ2-1	.	TRBV3-1/TRBV3-2
CASSHWTPKEKTPLHF	TGCGCCAGCAGCCATTGGACTCCCAAGGAAAAGACACCCCTCCACTTT	.	TRBJ1-6	few	TRBV4-1